The clone carrying this T cell receptor beta chain was found a few times. Antigen unknown. This record comes from a study of T-cell reconstitution after alpha-beta-depleted transplantation in children. With 5 bases removed from V and 0 bases from J, the gap between germline ends came to 18 bases. The germline gives CDR1 SEHNR, CDR2 FQNEAQ (reference sequence). This CDR3 spans 17 amino acids. Library preparation (for TCRbeta) was performed with unique molecular identifiers. TCRdb ran MiXCR on the PCR reads and lists one entry per CDR3 protein. This repertoire shows around 300,000 distinct CDR3 sequences, less than 9.5% found once; its top ten account for around 10%. General study findings and limits: Expanded graft clones, several hundred of them, were reportedly the source of alpha-beta T cells about two months after transplant. Surviving recipient cells, namely T cells and thymic progenitors, were the source of high day-60 TCRbeta diversity in some patients. A year had passed since transplant, and T-cell counts and diversity by then came mostly from newly produced T cells.

Source: peripheral blood, taken 360 days after TCRalphabeta/CD19-depleted stem cell transplant. The receptor comes from a female patient aged 2 to 10 who had a stem cell transplant for Fanconi anemia, so the T cells may come from the graft donor. This sequence joins TRBV7-9 and TRBJ2-3, with a weak D call TRBD1 (5 bases). This chain's CDR3 is CASSLNPREPSTDTQYF. The CDR3 nucleotides are TGTGCCAGCAGCCTAAACCCCAGGGAACCTAGCACAGATACGCAGTATTTT.